This T cell receptor beta chain was identified in a study of radiotherapy plus CTLA-4 blockade in lung cancer. Study-wide context: Objective responses were documented in 15% to 20% of patients, with disease control in 31%. Study outcomes and limitations: With interferon-beta, early dynamics of blood T cell clones were reported to best predict response. Once radiotherapy plus ipilimumab had been given, TCR clones derived from tumor expanded in blood.

Alongside CTLA-4 blockade with ipilimumab, patients with chemo-refractory metastatic non-small-cell lung cancer received focal radiation. V was pared by 5 bases and J by 5 bases, with 12 bases of the junction left unmatched. CDR3 length: 16 amino acids. Germline V gene data show CDR1 as KGHSH and CDR2 as LQKENI. Profiling relied on immunoSEQ multiplex PCR, and the TCRdb table lists in-frame clones only, not all of them. The sample records 65,000 to 90,000 clones, over 75% being singletons. As for this clone: The antigen is not known.

This rearrangement joins TRBV18 to TRBJ2-1, with 7 bases matching TRBD2. This sequence was found in a human donor with non-small cell lung cancer that progressed on radiotherapy plus ipilimumab. The input for sequencing was peripheral blood, taken from a patient treated with radiotherapy plus ipilimumab. CDR3 in amino acids: CASSSATLAAHNEQFF. The CDR3 nucleotides are TGTGCCAGCTCATCGGCTACCCTAGCGGCCCACAATGAGCAGTTCTTC. The complete variable domain, with remaining parts taken from reference TRBV18 and TRBJ2-1, reads NAGVMQNPRHLVRRRGQEARLRCSPMKGHSHVYWYRQLPEEGLKFMVYLQKENIIDESGMPKERFSAEFPKEGPSILRIQQVVRGDSAAYFCASSSATLAAHNEQFFGPGTRLTVL.